Listed below are T cell receptor beta chains from one sample, sequenced in a study of blood T cell repertoires in COVID-19. The repertoire was sequenced with immunoSEQ multiplex PCR; TCRdb's copy has only in-frame clones and lacks some. Among 200,000 to 250,000 clones listed, 70% to 90% were seen once. Sequenced material: PBMCs or T cells enriched from blood (not recorded which). These receptors came from a woman between 45 and 65 years old with acute COVID-19. CDR3s include the opening cysteine and the closing phenylalanine or tryptophan. A D gene is named only where the DNA matches it firmly. A row's size may be missing; if present it is once, few, many or a size class.

cdr3_nt: TGTGCCAGCAGTTCGACAGACTCCTACGAGCAGTACTTC
cdr3_aa: CASSSTDSYEQYF
v_call: TRBV6-2/TRBV6-3
clone_size: -
d_call: -
j_call: TRBJ2-7

cdr3_nt: TGTGCCATCAGTCCTCAGACTGTGAACATTCAGTACTTC
cdr3_aa: CAISPQTVNIQYF
v_call: TRBV10-3
clone_size: -
d_call: -
j_call: TRBJ2-4

cdr3_nt: TGTGCCAGCAGTTACGTCCGACAGGGGGGTGATCATGGCTACACCTTC
cdr3_aa: CASSYVRQGGDHGYTF
v_call: TRBV6-5
clone_size: -
d_call: TRBD1
j_call: TRBJ1-2

cdr3_nt: TGTGCCAGCAGTCCGCAGGCTTACCAAGAGACCCAGTACTTC
cdr3_aa: CASSPQAYQETQYF
v_call: TRBV28
clone_size: -
d_call: -
j_call: TRBJ2-5

cdr3_nt: TGTGCCAGCAGTCTGAGGGAGGCACTCCCGGTGCACGAGCAGTACTTC
cdr3_aa: CASSLREALPVHEQYF
v_call: TRBV2
clone_size: -
d_call: -
j_call: TRBJ2-7

cdr3_nt: TGTGCCAGCAGATTAGCGGGAGGGGTATACAATGAGCAGTTCTTC
cdr3_aa: CASRLAGGVYNEQFF
v_call: TRBV2
clone_size: -
d_call: TRBD2
j_call: TRBJ2-1

cdr3_nt: TGTGCCACCAGCAGAGATGGGGATAGGGAGCTAGCGTTTGAAGCTTTCTTT
cdr3_aa: CATSRDGDRELAFEAFF
v_call: TRBV15
clone_size: -
d_call: -
j_call: TRBJ1-1

cdr3_nt: TGTGCCAGCAGTGTGCGGGAGGGCCTAGGCGATGAGCAGTTCTTC
cdr3_aa: CASSVREGLGDEQFF
v_call: TRBV2
clone_size: -
d_call: TRBD2
j_call: TRBJ2-1

cdr3_nt: TGTGCCAGCAGCCAAGGACACGCCCCAGGGGCCTACAATGAGCAGTTCTTC
cdr3_aa: CASSQGHAPGAYNEQFF
v_call: TRBV3-1/TRBV3-2
clone_size: -
d_call: -
j_call: TRBJ2-1

cdr3_nt: TGTGCCAGCAGTTACCAGGGTGGTGAAAAACTGTTTTTT
cdr3_aa: CASSYQGGEKLFF
v_call: TRBV6-2/TRBV6-3
clone_size: -
d_call: -
j_call: TRBJ1-4

cdr3_nt: TGCGCCAGCAGCTTGGTCCAGACTAGCGGGAATGTCTACAATGAGCAGTTCTTC
cdr3_aa: CASSLVQTSGNVYNEQFF
v_call: TRBV5-1
clone_size: -
d_call: TRBD2
j_call: TRBJ2-1

cdr3_nt: TGTGCCAGCAGCGTCGGACTAACCACAGATACGCAGTATTTT
cdr3_aa: CASSVGLTTDTQYF
v_call: TRBV7-8
clone_size: -
d_call: -
j_call: TRBJ2-3

cdr3_nt: TGTGCCAGTCACGGAGGGAGCTCCTACAATGAGCAGTTCTTC
cdr3_aa: CASHGGSSYNEQFF
v_call: TRBV6-5
clone_size: few
d_call: -
j_call: TRBJ2-1

cdr3_nt: TGTGCCAGCATTACGGACTTCACAGATACGCAGTATTTT
cdr3_aa: CASITDFTDTQYF
v_call: TRBV12-3/TRBV12-4
clone_size: once
d_call: -
j_call: TRBJ2-3

cdr3_nt: TGTGCCAGCAGTCCCAGCTCCTACAATGAGCAGTTCTTC
cdr3_aa: CASSPSSYNEQFF
v_call: TRBV2
clone_size: -
d_call: -
j_call: TRBJ2-1

cdr3_nt: TGTGCCAGCAGCTCCCAGACAGTGCCAAGGGGATCACCCCTCCACTTT
cdr3_aa: CASSSQTVPRGSPLHF
v_call: TRBV7-9
clone_size: once
d_call: -
j_call: TRBJ1-6

cdr3_nt: TGTGCCAGCAGTTTGTGGAGGGTCCAGTACTTC
cdr3_aa: CASSLWRVQYF
v_call: TRBV28
clone_size: -
d_call: -
j_call: TRBJ2-5

cdr3_nt: TGTGCCAGCAGTTTATCGACAGGGGGCGGCTATGGCTACACCTTC
cdr3_aa: CASSLSTGGGYGYTF
v_call: TRBV27
clone_size: -
d_call: TRBD1
j_call: TRBJ1-2

cdr3_nt: TGTGCCAGCAGTGACTCGTCGGGGGGCGCAGATACGCAGTATTTT
cdr3_aa: CASSDSSGGADTQYF
v_call: TRBV6-4
clone_size: -
d_call: -
j_call: TRBJ2-3

cdr3_nt: TGCGCCAGCAGCCCCCGACAGGGGGCTTGGGATGAGCAGTTCTTC
cdr3_aa: CASSPRQGAWDEQFF
v_call: TRBV4-1
clone_size: -
d_call: TRBD1
j_call: TRBJ2-1

cdr3_nt: TGTGCCTGGACAGGGTACTACAATGAGCAGTTCTTC
cdr3_aa: CAWTGYYNEQFF
v_call: TRBV30
clone_size: -
d_call: -
j_call: TRBJ2-1

cdr3_nt: TGTGCCAGCAGCTCCCTCGGGGCTAGCGGGAGGGTTGGCGAGCAGTACTTC
cdr3_aa: CASSSLGASGRVGEQYF
v_call: TRBV11-2
clone_size: -
d_call: TRBD2
j_call: TRBJ2-7

cdr3_nt: TGCAGTGCTAGTACAAGCAATCAGCCCCAGCATTTT
cdr3_aa: CSASTSNQPQHF
v_call: TRBV20-1
clone_size: -
d_call: -
j_call: TRBJ1-5

cdr3_nt: TGTGCCAGCAGTTTATGGGGTCGAGCGGATGAAAAACTGTTTTTT
cdr3_aa: CASSLWGRADEKLFF
v_call: TRBV28
clone_size: -
d_call: -
j_call: TRBJ1-4

cdr3_nt: TGTGCCAGCAGCCTGACAGGGGTTAGCAATCAGCCCCAGCATTTT
cdr3_aa: CASSLTGVSNQPQHF
v_call: TRBV3-1/TRBV3-2
clone_size: -
d_call: TRBD1
j_call: TRBJ1-5

cdr3_nt: TGTGCCAGCAGCAGACAGGGGACTAGCGGGCTTCGCACAGATACGCAGTATTTT
cdr3_aa: CASSRQGTSGLRTDTQYF
v_call: TRBV7-9
clone_size: once
d_call: TRBD2
j_call: TRBJ2-3

cdr3_nt: TGTGCCAGCAGTAACAGGGTGCGTGAAAAACTGTTTTTT
cdr3_aa: CASSNRVREKLFF
v_call: TRBV28
clone_size: -
d_call: -
j_call: TRBJ1-4

cdr3_nt: TGTGCCTGGAGCCCCTGGGGACAGGGAAGCTCCTACGAGCAGTACTTC
cdr3_aa: CAWSPWGQGSSYEQYF
v_call: TRBV30
clone_size: -
d_call: TRBD1
j_call: TRBJ2-7

cdr3_nt: TGTGCCAGCGGTGGTAGCTCCTACGAGCAGTACTTC
cdr3_aa: CASGGSSYEQYF
v_call: TRBV7-2
clone_size: -
d_call: -
j_call: TRBJ2-7

cdr3_nt: TGTGCCAGCAGTCCCCTTTCGAACCAGAACGAGCAGTACTTC
cdr3_aa: CASSPLSNQNEQYF
v_call: TRBV28
clone_size: -
d_call: -
j_call: TRBJ2-7

cdr3_nt: TGTGCCAGCAGCATAAGACTAGCGGTTAACAATGAGCAGTTCTTC
cdr3_aa: CASSIRLAVNNEQFF
v_call: TRBV7-2
clone_size: -
d_call: TRBD2
j_call: TRBJ2-1

cdr3_nt: TGTGCCAGCAGCTTAGGTGGGGCCAGCTCCTACAATGAGCAGTTCTTC
cdr3_aa: CASSLGGASSYNEQFF
v_call: TRBV11-3
clone_size: -
d_call: -
j_call: TRBJ2-1

cdr3_nt: TGTGCCAGCCTTCGGGGAGTGAGCGGGGAGCTGTTTTTT
cdr3_aa: CASLRGVSGELFF
v_call: TRBV28
clone_size: -
d_call: -
j_call: TRBJ2-2

cdr3_nt: TGTGCCAGCAGTGAAGCGTCAACAGGGAGCTACGAGCAGTACTTC
cdr3_aa: CASSEASTGSYEQYF
v_call: TRBV6-1
clone_size: -
d_call: -
j_call: TRBJ2-7

cdr3_nt: TGTGCCAGCAGTTCCTTGGACAGTAACTATGGCTACACCTTC
cdr3_aa: CASSSLDSNYGYTF
v_call: TRBV27
clone_size: -
d_call: -
j_call: TRBJ1-2

cdr3_nt: TGTGCCAGCAGCTTAAACGGAGGCGAGCAGTACTTC
cdr3_aa: CASSLNGGEQYF
v_call: TRBV7-3
clone_size: -
d_call: -
j_call: TRBJ2-7

cdr3_nt: TGTGCCAGCAGCCAACGAAGACAGACGGGTTCACCCCTCCACTTT
cdr3_aa: CASSQRRQTGSPLHF
v_call: TRBV14
clone_size: once
d_call: -
j_call: TRBJ1-6

cdr3_nt: TGTGCCACCAGCAAGTGGACTAGCGGGAGTTCCGCCTACGAGCAGTACTTC
cdr3_aa: CATSKWTSGSSAYEQYF
v_call: TRBV15
clone_size: -
d_call: TRBD2
j_call: TRBJ2-7

cdr3_nt: TGTGCCAGTAGTATCGGGAGAAGCACGGTCTCTGGAAACACCATATATTTT
cdr3_aa: CASSIGRSTVSGNTIYF
v_call: TRBV19
clone_size: once
d_call: -
j_call: TRBJ1-3

cdr3_nt: TGTGCCAGCAGCTGGGATAGCGGGAGCTACGAGCAGTACTTC
cdr3_aa: CASSWDSGSYEQYF
v_call: TRBV5-6
clone_size: -
d_call: TRBD2
j_call: TRBJ2-7

cdr3_nt: TGTGCCAGCAGTGAAGAAGCGGGATTAGCCAAAAACATTCAGTACTTC
cdr3_aa: CASSEEAGLAKNIQYF
v_call: TRBV2
clone_size: -
d_call: TRBD2
j_call: TRBJ2-4

cdr3_nt: TGTGCCAGCAGCTTCCGAGACAGGGGGCTAAGCTACACCTTC
cdr3_aa: CASSFRDRGLSYTF
v_call: TRBV5-4
clone_size: -
d_call: TRBD1
j_call: TRBJ1-2

cdr3_nt: TGTGCCAGCAGTCAGAGGAACAATGAGCAGTTCTTC
cdr3_aa: CASSQRNNEQFF
v_call: TRBV6-5
clone_size: -
d_call: -
j_call: TRBJ2-1

cdr3_nt: TGTGCCAGTAGTATCGTGCCTTCAGGTGGAAACACCATATATTTT
cdr3_aa: CASSIVPSGGNTIYF
v_call: TRBV19
clone_size: once
d_call: -
j_call: TRBJ1-3

cdr3_nt: TGTGCCAGCAAGGCGGGACAGGGGTTTAATGAGCAGTTCTTC
cdr3_aa: CASKAGQGFNEQFF
v_call: TRBV28
clone_size: -
d_call: TRBD1
j_call: TRBJ2-1

cdr3_nt: TGCGCCAGCAGCCCTTCCGGACTAGCGGGAGGGGGTGCAGATACGCAGTATTTT
cdr3_aa: CASSPSGLAGGGADTQYF
v_call: TRBV4-1
clone_size: -
d_call: TRBD2
j_call: TRBJ2-3

cdr3_nt: TGTGCCAGCAGTAAGACTTTAGCGGTGGCGGAGACCCAGTACTTC
cdr3_aa: CASSKTLAVAETQYF
v_call: TRBV6-5
clone_size: -
d_call: -
j_call: TRBJ2-5

cdr3_nt: TGTGCCAGCTCACCGGCGGGCTTAGCGGGAAACCATGAGCAGTTCTTC
cdr3_aa: CASSPAGLAGNHEQFF
v_call: TRBV18
clone_size: -
d_call: TRBD2
j_call: TRBJ2-1

cdr3_nt: TGTGCCAGCAGCCAAGATAACCAAATACAGGGCGAGCAGTACTTC
cdr3_aa: CASSQDNQIQGEQYF
v_call: TRBV3-1/TRBV3-2
clone_size: -
d_call: -
j_call: TRBJ2-7